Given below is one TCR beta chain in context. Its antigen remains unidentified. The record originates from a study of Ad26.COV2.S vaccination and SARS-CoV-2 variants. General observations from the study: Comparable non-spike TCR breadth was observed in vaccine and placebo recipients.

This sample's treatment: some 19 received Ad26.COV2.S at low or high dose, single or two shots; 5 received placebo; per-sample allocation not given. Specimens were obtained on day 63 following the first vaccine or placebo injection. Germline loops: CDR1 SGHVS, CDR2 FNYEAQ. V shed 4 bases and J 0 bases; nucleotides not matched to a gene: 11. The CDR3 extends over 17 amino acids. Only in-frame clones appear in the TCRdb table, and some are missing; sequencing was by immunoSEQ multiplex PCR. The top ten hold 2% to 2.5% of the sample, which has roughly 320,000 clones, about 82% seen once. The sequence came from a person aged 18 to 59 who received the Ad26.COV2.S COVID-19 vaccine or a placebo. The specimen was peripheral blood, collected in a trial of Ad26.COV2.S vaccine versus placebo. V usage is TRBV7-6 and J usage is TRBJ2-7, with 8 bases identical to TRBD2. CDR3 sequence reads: CASSSRVGAGGSYEQYF. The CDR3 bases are TGTGCCAGCAGCTCCCGCGTGGGGGCGGGGGGCTCCTACGAGCAGTACTTC.